The 32 T cell receptor beta chains reported below all come from one sample, sequenced in a study of graft-versus-host responses after intestinal transplantation. Profiling relied on immunoSEQ multiplex PCR, and the TCRdb table lists in-frame clones only, not all of them. The table shows 50,000 to 60,000 clones, with around 90% occurring only once. These receptors have no known antigen. The sample in question was unstimulated CD4+ T cells sorted from spleen or lymph node cells, obtained before transplant. Every receptor here comes from a human donor who was the organ donor for an intestinal transplant.

The gene calls are TRBV6-5 and TRBJ1-1, with D perhaps matching TRBD1 (5 bases). The V gene lost 7 bases and the J gene lost 7 bases, with 10 bases spanning the gap. Germline loops: CDR1 MNHEY, CDR2 SVGAGI. This CDR3 is built from 11 residues. The CDR3 reads CASTQGFEAFF. In DNA form, the CDR3 reads TGTGCCAGCACCCAGGGTTTTGAAGCTTTCTTT.

The chain links TRBV4-2 to TRBJ1-4; 10 bases match TRBD1. Unmatched junction bases numbered 13, after V lost 0 bases and J lost 3 bases. Germline CDR1 reads LGHNA; CDR2 reads YNFKEQ. This CDR3 is built from 20 residues. CDR3 region: CASSQDGVETGGAPNEKLFF. In DNA, the CDR3 is TGTGCCAGCAGCCAAGACGGGGTAGAGACAGGGGGCGCGCCTAATGAAAAACTGTTTTTT.

The CDR3 sequence is CASTTPRGNYEQYF. The DNA of the CDR3 is TGTGCCAGCACCACGCCCAGAGGCAACTACGAGCAGTACTTC. The chain couples TRBV28 to TRBJ2-7; no definite D call. Trimming removed 7 bases at V and 3 bases at J, with 16 bases between. The CDR3 is 14 amino acids. The germline gives CDR1 MDHEN, CDR2 SYDVKM. The complete variable domain, with remaining parts taken from reference TRBV28 and TRBJ2-7, reads DVKVTQSSRYLVKRTGEKVFLECVQDMDHENMFWYRQDPGLGLRLIYFSYDVKMKEKGDIPEGYSVSREKKERFSLILESASTNQTSMYLCASTTPRGNYEQYFGPGTRLTVT.

The chain is built from TRBV7-6 and TRBJ2-5; TRBD1 is a possible D gene (5 bases). The germline V and J ends were trimmed by 0 bases and 4 bases, with 6 bases remaining between them. CDR3 length: 13 amino acids. Germline V CDR1 and CDR2: SGHVS, FNYEAQ. DNA for the CDR3: TGTGCCAGCAGCTTAGCCAGGGCAGAGACCCAGTACTTC. Translating it yields CASSLARAETQYF.

The genes are TRBV6-5 and TRBJ1-1; D is possibly TRBD1 (6 bases). V was cut by 6 bases and J by 2 bases, with 13 bases left in between. This CDR3 has 14 amino acids. Germline V CDR1 and CDR2: MNHEY, SVGAGI. The CDR3: CASSEQGGNTEAFF. The CDR3 DNA sequence: TGTGCCAGCAGCGAACAGGGAGGCAACACTGAAGCTTTCTTT.

The V and J genes are TRBV6-4 and TRBJ2-7, with 11 bases that match TRBD1. V was clipped by 2 bases and J by 0 bases; unmatched bases: 18. Germline V gives CDR1 MRHNA, CDR2 SNTAGT. This CDR3 comprises 21 residues. CDR3 region: CASSDPNTLPPGTGGSYEQYF. The DNA for the CDR3 is TGTGCCAGCAGTGACCCCAATACTCTACCACCCGGGACAGGGGGCTCCTACGAGCAGTACTTC.

This chain joins TRBV30 and TRBJ2-7; D is possibly TRBD1 or TRBD2 (6 bases each). In germline, CDR1 is GTSNPN, CDR2 SVGIG (reference sequence). Between the trimmed V and J ends, which lost 7 bases and 3 bases, there was a span of 16 bases. CDR3 length: 13 amino acids. For the CDR3, the DNA is TGTGCCTCCTCCCGAGGGGGAGGCTACGAGCAGTACTTC. Amino acids: CASSRGGGYEQYF.

This clone was found once. The chain is built from TRBV4-3 and TRBJ2-2, with D possibly TRBD2 on 5 matching bases. The CDR3 runs to 16 residues. Looked up from germline, CDR1 is LGHNA and CDR2 is YSLEER. V lost 0 bases to trimming and J lost 1 base, with 9 bases between them. CDR3 sequence reads: CASSQDFSENTGELFF. For the CDR3, the DNA is TGCGCCAGCAGCCAAGATTTTAGCGAGAACACCGGGGAGCTGTTTTTT.

To note about this clone: A junction end diverges from the germline sequence, so it may reflect a read error. J is TRBJ2-7 and V is TRBV5-1; the D call may be TRBD1 or TRBD2 (6 bases each). The germline V gene encodes CDR1 SGHRS and CDR2 YFSETQ. This CDR3 spans 14 amino acids. CDR3 region: CASSLSTGGVGLRF. The DNA of the CDR3 is TGCGCCAGCAGCCTATCGACAGGAGGGGTAGGCCTTCGCTTC. Using reference TRBV5-1 and TRBJ2-7 for the parts outside the CDR3, the full variable domain is KAGVTQTPRYLIKTRGQQVTLSCSPISGHRSVSWYQQTPGQGLQFLFEYFSETQRNKGNFPGRFSGRQFSNSRSEMNVSTLELGDSALYLCASSLSTGGVGLRFGPGTRLTVT.

The J gene is TRBJ2-2, the V gene TRBV27, with 11 bases that match TRBD2. The CDR3 consists of 17 residues. Germline V gives CDR1 MNHEY, CDR2 SMNVEV (reference sequence). With V trimmed by 4 bases and J by 6 bases, 10 bases remained unmatched. The CDR3 coding sequence is TGTGCCAGCAGTTCCCCCCGACTAGCGGGAAGTCCCGGGGAGCTGTTTTTT. Translation gives CASSSPRLAGSPGELFF.

The V call is TRBV5-5, the J call TRBJ1-1; D call uncertain. CDR3 size: 13 residues. The germline V gene has CDR1 SGHKS and CDR2 YYEKEE (reference sequence). V gave up 2 bases and J gave up 5 bases, with 10 bases separating them. The CDR3 spells CASSFTRGTEAFF. The CDR3 nucleotides are TGTGCCAGCAGCTTTACCCGGGGAACTGAAGCTTTCTTT.

The chain uses TRBV27 and TRBJ2-3; D ambiguous. The CDR3 has 14 amino acids. Germline CDR1 and CDR2: MNHEY and SMNVEV (reference sequence). V dropped 2 bases and J dropped 2 bases, with 8 bases sitting between them. CDR3 residues: CASSLGPTTDTQYF. As DNA, the CDR3 is TGTGCCAGCAGTTTAGGACCAACCACAGATACGCAGTATTTT.

The gene calls are TRBV6-5 and TRBJ1-1; D unresolved. Trimming stripped 6 bases from V and 5 bases from J, with 13 bases between. This CDR3 spans 13 amino acids. Germline values: CDR1 MNHEY, CDR2 SVGAGI. CDR3 coding DNA: TGTGCCAGCAGCCGGTCGGGATCAACTGAAGCTTTCTTT. It specifies CASSRSGSTEAFF.

A few counts support this clone. V gene TRBV6-6 combines with J gene TRBJ2-4; D is perhaps TRBD2 (6 bases). The CDR3 length is 14 residues. Germline values: CDR1 MNHNY, CDR2 SVGAGI (reference sequence). Between the trimmed V and J ends, which lost 5 bases and 7 bases, there was a span of 15 bases. The CDR3 DNA reads as TGTGCCAGCAGTCAAAGTGGAGGGCAGAACATTCAGTACTTC. This gives the protein CASSQSGGQNIQYF.

This sequence joins TRBV7-2 and TRBJ2-1; 11 bases line up with TRBD2. The junction had 5 bases not matched to a gene; V was cut back by 4 bases and J by 6 bases. Germline values: CDR1 SGHTA, CDR2 FQGNSA. CDR3 size: 15 residues. CDR3 bases: TGTGCCAGCAGCTCGAATAGCGGGAGGGCCAATGAGCAGTTCTTC. This encodes CASSSNSGRANEQFF.

This chain's CDR3 is CASSDYSRGTGVGTQYF. For the CDR3, the DNA is TGTGCCAGCAGTGATTACAGCCGCGGGACAGGGGTTGGTACGCAGTATTTT. The chain carries TRBV25-1 and TRBJ2-3; 10 nucleotides agree with TRBD1. CDR3 length: 17 residues. V lost 3 bases to trimming and J lost 8 bases; unmatched junction nucleotides: 14. Germline assignment: CDR1 MGHDK and CDR2 SYGVNS. The whole variable domain, filled in from reference TRBV25-1 and TRBJ2-3, reads EADIYQTPRYLVIGTGKKITLECSQTMGHDKMYWYQQDPGMELHLIHYSYGVNSTEKGDLSSESTVSRIRTEHFPLTLESARPSHTSQYLCASSDYSRGTGVGTQYFGPGTRLTVL.

This sequence joins TRBV28 and TRBJ2-7; 7 bases are a match to TRBD1. Trimming cost V 5 bases and J 4 bases; bases outside gene matches: 11. The CDR3 sequence is 15 residues long. The germline gives CDR1 MDHEN, CDR2 SYDVKM. In DNA, the CDR3 is TGTGCCAGCAGTACCCCCGCCGGGACAGAGTACGAGCAGTACTTC. Protein sequence: CASSTPAGTEYEQYF.

The chain uses TRBV6-6 and TRBJ2-7, with D possibly being TRBD2 (5 bases). The CDR3 spans 15 residues. Trimming took off 8 bases at V and 0 bases at J, with 17 bases between the two ends. Germline V CDR1 and CDR2: MNHNY, SVGAGI (reference sequence). CDR3 protein: CASHLERSYSYEQYF. The CDR3 bases are TGTGCCAGCCACCTTGAGCGGAGTTACTCCTACGAGCAGTACTTC.

Turning to this clone: This specimen includes other DNA sequences encoding the same CDR3. The J gene is TRBJ2-7, the V gene TRBV6-5; D is unresolved. The V end lost 2 bases, the J end lost 2 bases, and 13 bases lay between the germline ends. The CDR3 loop spans 15 amino acids. Per the germline V gene, CDR1 is MNHEY and CDR2 is SVGAGI. The CDR3 spells CASSYAAAPTYEQYF. The CDR3 DNA reads as TGTGCCAGCAGTTACGCGGCAGCTCCAACCTACGAGCAGTACTTC.

The chain joins TRBV30 to TRBJ2-3; 9 nucleotides line up with TRBD2. The CDR3 sequence is 15 residues long. With 0 bases clipped from V and 7 bases from J, the junction kept 8 bases outside the gene matches. Germline loops: CDR1 GTSNPN, CDR2 SVGIG (reference sequence). CDR3 sequence: CAWSVRREGPHTQYF. In DNA form, the CDR3 reads TGTGCCTGGAGTGTACGGCGGGAGGGCCCGCATACGCAGTATTTT.

This chain connects TRBV7-2 to TRBJ2-3; 10 bases fit TRBD2. After removal of 0 bases from V and 2 bases from J, the junction contained 2 bases not matched to a gene. Germline lookup yields CDR1 SGHTA and CDR2 FQGNSA. The CDR3 totals 16 residues. DNA for the CDR3: TGTGCCAGCAGCTTAGCTAGCGGGAGGCACACAGATACGCAGTATTTT. It specifies CASSLASGRHTDTQYF.

As regards this clone: Other DNA sequences within the sample encode an identical CDR3. The chain couples TRBV7-2 to TRBJ2-3, with unresolved D. With 1 base removed from V and 6 bases from J, the gap between germline ends came to 5 bases. The V gene's germline CDR1 is SGHTA and CDR2 FQGNSA. The CDR3 loop spans 12 amino acids. CDR3 protein: CASSLVRDTQYF. CDR3 in DNA: TGTGCCAGCAGCTTAGTGCGGGATACGCAGTATTTT. The full variable domain, in which reference TRBV7-2 and TRBJ2-3 provide the parts outside the CDR3, is GAGVSQSPSNKVTEKGKDVELRCDPISGHTALYWYRQSLGQGLEFLIYFQGNSAPDKSGLPSDRFSAERTGGSVSTLTIQRTQQEDSAVYLCASSLVRDTQYFGPGTRLTVL.

This clone was observed a handful of times. The chain uses TRBV19 and TRBJ2-7; D unresolved. V was pared by 5 bases and J by 2 bases, with 10 bases between. The CDR3 spans 13 residues. Germline V lookup: CDR1 LNHDA, CDR2 SQIVND (reference sequence). The CDR3 DNA sequence: TGTGCCAGTAGTTTGGCGACGGCCTACGAGCAGTACTTC. Translating gives CASSLATAYEQYF. The whole variable domain, filled in from reference TRBV19 and TRBJ2-7, reads DGGITQSPKYLFRKEGQNVTLSCEQNLNHDAMYWYRQDPGQGLRLIYYSQIVNDFQKGDIAEGYSVSREKKESFPLTVTSAQKNPTAFYLCASSLATAYEQYFGPGTRLTVT.

This CDR3 reads CASSLDQGNYGYTF. CDR3 coding DNA: TGTGCCAGCAGCTTAGATCAGGGGAACTATGGCTACACCTTC. The chain carries TRBV11-2 and TRBJ1-2; the D gene is possibly TRBD1 (6 bases). V was trimmed by 0 bases and J by 2 bases, leaving 7 bases between them. This CDR3 contains 14 residues. Germline assignment: CDR1 SGHAT and CDR2 FQNNGV.

The V gene is TRBV5-1, the J gene TRBJ2-3; TRBD2 might be the D (6 bases). Germline-derived CDR1 and CDR2 are SGHRS and YFSETQ. Trimming removed 0 bases from V and 4 bases from J, with 9 bases in between. This CDR3 has 14 amino acids. The CDR3 is CASSLVGEADTQYF. The DNA for the CDR3 is TGCGCCAGCAGCTTGGTGGGGGAGGCAGATACGCAGTATTTT. Filled out from reference TRBV5-1 and TRBJ2-3, the complete variable domain reads KAGVTQTPRYLIKTRGQQVTLSCSPISGHRSVSWYQQTPGQGLQFLFEYFSETQRNKGNFPGRFSGRQFSNSRSEMNVSTLELGDSALYLCASSLVGEADTQYFGPGTRLTVL.

The V call is TRBV7-6, the J call TRBJ2-3; weak D call: TRBD2 (6 bases). This CDR3 region has 16 residues. From germline, CDR1 is SGHVS and CDR2 FNYEAQ. Trimming pared 2 bases from V and 3 bases from J, leaving 15 bases between. The CDR3 DNA follows: TGTGCCAGCAGCTTATTGACGGGCGGGGTGACAGATACGCAGTATTTT. Its translation is CASSLLTGGVTDTQYF.

Written as DNA, the CDR3 is TGCGCCATCAGACTAGCGGGAGCCAATGAGCAGTTCTTC. The encoded protein is CAIRLAGANEQFF. This rearrangement joins TRBV10-2 to TRBJ2-1; 12 bases fit TRBD2. The V gene end was trimmed by 10 bases and the J gene end by 6 bases; junction bases not matched to a gene: 4. CDR1 is WSHSY, CDR2 SAAADI, per germline. The CDR3 runs 13 residues.

V usage is TRBV4-3 and J usage is TRBJ2-5, with TRBD2 identical over 10 bases. V lost 1 base and J lost 5; bases outside the gene matches: 7. The CDR3 extends over 16 amino acids. The V gene's germline CDR1 is LGHNA and CDR2 YSLEER. The CDR3 loop is CASSQGRAGGPETQYF. DNA of the CDR3: TGCGCCAGCAGCCAAGGAAGAGCGGGAGGGCCGGAGACCCAGTACTTC.

This clone showed up just once. J is TRBJ1-6 and V is TRBV7-9, with D possibly being TRBD1 (5 bases). Germline values: CDR1 SEHNR, CDR2 FQNEAQ (reference sequence). The ends were cut back, 5 bases at V and 6 bases at J, with 17 bases in the middle. The CDR3 loop spans 16 amino acids. CDR3 sequence reads: CASSLAVTGPNSPLHF. The CDR3 coding sequence is TGTGCCAGCAGCCTGGCCGTAACAGGACCTAATTCACCCCTCCACTTT.

V usage is TRBV5-4 and J usage is TRBJ2-7, with 10 bases that match TRBD2. Germline lookup yields CDR1 SGHNT and CDR2 YYREEE (reference sequence). The CDR3 runs 14 residues. V lost 2 bases to trimming and J lost 3 bases; unmatched junction nucleotides: 2. The CDR3 loop reads CASSLPSGSYEQYF. CDR3 DNA sequence: TGTGCCAGCAGCTTACCTAGCGGGAGCTACGAGCAGTACTTC.

V usage is TRBV9 and J usage is TRBJ1-2; 9 bases are a match to TRBD1. The length of the CDR3 is 13 residues. Per the germline V gene, CDR1 is SGDLS and CDR2 is YYNGEE. V lost 5 bases, J lost 4 bases, and 3 bases stayed unmatched. CDR3 amino acids: CASRETGGYGYTF. The CDR3 DNA is TGTGCCAGCAGAGAGACAGGGGGCTATGGCTACACCTTC.

V usage is TRBV7-9 and J usage is TRBJ1-1, with 11 positions matching TRBD1. CDR1 is SEHNR, CDR2 FQNEAQ, per germline (reference sequence). The CDR3 covers 16 residues. With V trimmed by 0 bases and J by 4 bases, 4 bases remained unmatched. CDR3 in DNA: TGTGCCAGCAGCTTAGCCTTGGGACAGGGGGGCACTGAAGCTTTCTTT. Residues: CASSLALGQGGTEAFF.